Shown below are 5 T cell receptor beta chains from a single sample sequenced in a study of blood T cells in healthy people across ages (dated by TCRdb to the mid-2010s). Library construction relied on 5' RACE. For sequencing, an Illumina HiSeq 2500 was employed. A second PCR of about 7 to 12 cycles was performed with a sample-barcoded 5' primer and a J-beta primer mix. TCRdb reran the public reads through fastp at Q25 and MiXCR, keeping productive beta chains. CDR3 protein sequences are deduplicated, and each keeps its most common genes and DNA. The sample table records about 720,000 distinct CDR3 sequences; approximately 25% of these occur just once. The ten biggest clones cover under 4% of the sample. This sample also appeared in a second study, on T cells of mothers and their children.

Material for sequencing was blood. The source is a boy between 10 and 17 years old in good health.

The rearrangement joins TRBV5-1 to TRBJ2-2; 8 bases are shared with TRBD2. This CDR3 has 15 amino acids. Germline CDR1 is SGHRS and CDR2 is YFSETQ. After removal of 5 bases from V and 1 base from J, the junction contained 4 bases not matched to a gene. This chain's CDR3 is CASRPTSENTGELFF. CDR3 nucleotides: TGCGCCAGCAGGCCGACTAGCGAGAACACCGGGGAGCTGTTTTTT.

Note on this clonotype: Germline and junction disagree at one end, which may indicate a read error. This chain links TRBV12-3 or TRBV12-4 with TRBJ2-3; 10 bases are a match to TRBD1. The CDR3 covers 15 residues. In nucleotides, the CDR3 is TGTGCCAGCAGTGGGGGACAGGGGTTAGCAGATACGCAGTGTTTT. It codes for CASSGGQGLADTQCF.

This clonotype was observed a handful of times. This chain joins TRBV5-6 and TRBJ2-1; 8 bases are a match to TRBD2. J gave up 2 bases and V 0 bases, and 4 bases lay outside the gene matches. CDR1 is SGHDT, CDR2 YYEEEE, per germline. This CDR3 is built from 16 residues. The CDR3 loop is CASSLVTSGPYNEQFF. In DNA, the CDR3 is TGTGCCAGCAGCTTGGTCACTAGCGGTCCCTACAATGAGCAGTTCTTC.

The chain couples TRBV5-1 to TRBJ1-4, with D tentatively TRBD1 (5 bases). V gave up 2 bases and J gave up 8 bases, with 16 bases separating them. Germline-derived CDR1 and CDR2 are SGHRS and YFSETQ. The CDR3 extends over 15 amino acids. Written as DNA, the CDR3 is TGCGCCAGCAGCTTCGGTGCAGGGATAGAAGAAAAACTGTTTTTT. Its translation: CASSFGAGIEEKLFF.

This clonotype was picked up a small number of times. The rearrangement links TRBV5-1 to TRBJ1-1; tentative D call: TRBD1 (6 bases). The V end lost 5 bases, the J end lost 3 bases, and 17 bases lay between the germline ends. The CDR3 extends over 15 amino acids. Per the germline V gene, CDR1 is SGHRS and CDR2 is YFSETQ. DNA of the CDR3: TGCGCCAGCAGGAAAGGACAGAACAAAGACACTGAAGCTTTCTTT. Amino acid sequence: CASRKGQNKDTEAFF.